This T cell receptor (beta chain) is from a study of blood T cell repertoires in COVID-19. In the study overall: Sources were T cells, B-cell-depleted T cells, or PBMCs; the material itself was cDNA or gDNA.

Per the original methods: By means of reference gene primer amplification, nucleated cell counts were estimated. Only in-frame clones appear in the TCRdb table, and some are missing; sequencing was by immunoSEQ multiplex PCR. The V and J calls and clone size are taken from that table; D and trimming were inferred from the DNA. This table holds under 450,000 clones, about 86% found once. It was during active infection that Seattle patients were enrolled and then longitudinally followed. Trimming cost V 7 bases and J 0 bases; bases outside gene matches: 6. Germline CDR1 is ENHRY and CDR2 is SYGVKD. The CDR3 extends over 15 amino acids.

The specimen sequenced was peripheral blood. This sequence originates from a woman aged 55-69 years with COVID-19, enrolled during active disease. V and J are TRBV10-3 and TRBJ2-1; 7 bases match TRBD1. The CDR3 here is CAINSRTGSYNEQFF. DNA for the CDR3: TGTGCCATCAATTCTCGGACAGGCTCCTACAATGAGCAGTTCTTC.